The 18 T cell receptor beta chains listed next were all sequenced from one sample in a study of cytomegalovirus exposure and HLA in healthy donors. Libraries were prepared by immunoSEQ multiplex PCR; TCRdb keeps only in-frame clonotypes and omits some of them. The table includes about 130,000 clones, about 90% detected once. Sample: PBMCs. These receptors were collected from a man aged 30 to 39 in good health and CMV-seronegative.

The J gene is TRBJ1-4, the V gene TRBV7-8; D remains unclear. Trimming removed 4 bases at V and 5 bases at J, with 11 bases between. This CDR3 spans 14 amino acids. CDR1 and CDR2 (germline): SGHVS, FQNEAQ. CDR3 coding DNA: TGTGCCAGCAGCTCGGGTTGGAGCAATGAAAAACTGTTTTTT. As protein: CASSSGWSNEKLFF.

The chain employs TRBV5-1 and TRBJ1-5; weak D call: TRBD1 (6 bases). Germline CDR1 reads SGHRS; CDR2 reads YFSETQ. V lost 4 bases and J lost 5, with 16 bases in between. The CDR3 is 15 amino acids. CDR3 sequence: CASSPGQGIYQPQHF. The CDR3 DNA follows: TGCGCCAGCAGCCCGGGACAAGGGATCTATCAGCCCCAGCATTTT. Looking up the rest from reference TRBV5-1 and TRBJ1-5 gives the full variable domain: KAGVTQTPRYLIKTRGQQVTLSCSPISGHRSVSWYQQTPGQGLQFLFEYFSETQRNKGNFPGRFSGRQFSNSRSEMNVSTLELGDSALYLCASSPGQGIYQPQHFGDGTRLSIL.

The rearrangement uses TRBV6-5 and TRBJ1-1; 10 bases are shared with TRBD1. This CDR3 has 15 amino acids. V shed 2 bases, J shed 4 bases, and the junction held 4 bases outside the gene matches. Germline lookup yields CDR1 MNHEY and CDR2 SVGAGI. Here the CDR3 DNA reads TGTGCCAGCAGTTACCGTAGACAGGGGGCCACTGAAGCTTTCTTT. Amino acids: CASSYRRQGATEAFF.

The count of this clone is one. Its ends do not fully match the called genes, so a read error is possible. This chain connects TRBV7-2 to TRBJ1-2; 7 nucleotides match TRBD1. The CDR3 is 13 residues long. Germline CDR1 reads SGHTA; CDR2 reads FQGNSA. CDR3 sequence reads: CASSLDREGGYTF. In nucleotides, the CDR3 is TGTGCCAGCAGTTTAGACAGGGAGGGTGGCTACACCTTC.

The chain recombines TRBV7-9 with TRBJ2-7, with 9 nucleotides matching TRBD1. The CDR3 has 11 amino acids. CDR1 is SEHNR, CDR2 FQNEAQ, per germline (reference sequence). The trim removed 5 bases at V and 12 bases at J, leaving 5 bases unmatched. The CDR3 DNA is TGTGCCAGCAGCGCAGGACAGGGGCTGTACTTC. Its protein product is CASSAGQGLYF.

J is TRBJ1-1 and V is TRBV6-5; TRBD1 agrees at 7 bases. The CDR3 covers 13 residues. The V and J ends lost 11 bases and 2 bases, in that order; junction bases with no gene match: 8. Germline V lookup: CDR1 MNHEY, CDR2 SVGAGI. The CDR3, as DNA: TGTGCCTCGAAGACAGGGCTTAACACTGAAGCTTTCTTT. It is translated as CASKTGLNTEAFF.

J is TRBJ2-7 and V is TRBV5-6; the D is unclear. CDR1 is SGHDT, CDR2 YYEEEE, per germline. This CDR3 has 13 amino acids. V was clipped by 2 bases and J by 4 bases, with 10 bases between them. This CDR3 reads CASSLQPLYEQYF. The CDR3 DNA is TGTGCCAGCAGCTTACAGCCTCTATACGAGCAGTACTTC.

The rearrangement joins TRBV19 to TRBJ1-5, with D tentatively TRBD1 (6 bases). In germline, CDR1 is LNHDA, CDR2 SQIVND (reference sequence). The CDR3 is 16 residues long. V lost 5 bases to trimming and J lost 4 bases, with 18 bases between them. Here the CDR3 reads CASSETGTPLNQPQHF. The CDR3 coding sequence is TGTGCCAGTAGTGAGACCGGGACACCACTTAATCAGCCCCAGCATTTT.

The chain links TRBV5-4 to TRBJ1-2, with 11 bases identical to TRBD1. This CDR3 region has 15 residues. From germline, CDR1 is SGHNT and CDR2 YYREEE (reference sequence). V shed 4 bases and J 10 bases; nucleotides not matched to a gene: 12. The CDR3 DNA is TGTGCCAGCAGCCCTCCCCCGGGACAGGGGGTGACCTACACCTTC. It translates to CASSPPPGQGVTYTF. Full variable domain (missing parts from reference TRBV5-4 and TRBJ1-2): ETGVTQSPTHLIKTRGQQVTLRCSSQSGHNTVSWYQQALGQGPQFIFQYYREEENGRGNFPPRFSGLQFPNYSSELNVNALELDDSALYLCASSPPPGQGVTYTFGSGTRLTVV.

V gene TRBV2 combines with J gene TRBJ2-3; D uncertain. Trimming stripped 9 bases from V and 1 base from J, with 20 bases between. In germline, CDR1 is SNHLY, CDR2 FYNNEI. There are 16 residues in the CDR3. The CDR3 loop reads CAREPVGGLGTDTQYF. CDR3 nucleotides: TGTGCCAGAGAGCCTGTGGGTGGGCTTGGCACAGATACGCAGTATTTT.

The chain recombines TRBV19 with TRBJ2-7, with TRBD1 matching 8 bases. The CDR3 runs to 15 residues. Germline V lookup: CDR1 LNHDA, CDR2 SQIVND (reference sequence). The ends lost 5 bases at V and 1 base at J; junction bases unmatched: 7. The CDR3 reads CASSPGQVTSYEQYF. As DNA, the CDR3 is TGTGCCAGTAGTCCGGGACAGGTGACTTCCTACGAGCAGTACTTC.

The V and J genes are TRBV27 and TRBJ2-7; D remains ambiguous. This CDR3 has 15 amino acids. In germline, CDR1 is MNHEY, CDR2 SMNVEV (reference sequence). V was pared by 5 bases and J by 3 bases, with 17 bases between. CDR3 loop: CASSPNPGRFYEQYF. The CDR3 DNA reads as TGTGCCAGCAGTCCCAACCCCGGTCGCTTCTACGAGCAGTACTTC.

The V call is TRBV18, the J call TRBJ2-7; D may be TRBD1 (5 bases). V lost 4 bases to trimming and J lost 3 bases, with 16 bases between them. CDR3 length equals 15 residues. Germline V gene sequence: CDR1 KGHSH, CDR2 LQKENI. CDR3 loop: CASSQTNAGNYEQYF. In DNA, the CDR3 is TGTGCCAGCTCACAAACTAATGCAGGGAACTACGAGCAGTACTTC.

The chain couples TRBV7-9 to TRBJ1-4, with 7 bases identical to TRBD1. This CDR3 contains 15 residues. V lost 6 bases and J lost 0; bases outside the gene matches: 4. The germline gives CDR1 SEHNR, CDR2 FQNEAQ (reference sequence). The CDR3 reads CASRLGTATNEKLFF. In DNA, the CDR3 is TGTGCCAGCAGGTTGGGGACAGCAACTAATGAAAAACTGTTTTTT. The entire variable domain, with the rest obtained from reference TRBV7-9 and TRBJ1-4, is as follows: DTGVSQNPRHKITKRGQNVTFRCDPISEHNRLYWYRQTLGQGPEFLTYFQNEAQLEKSRLLSDRFSAERPKGSFSTLEIQRTEQGDSAMYLCASRLGTATNEKLFFGSGTQLSVL.

CDR3 amino acids: CASRLRDAGGYEQYF. CDR3 nucleotides: TGTGCCAGCAGACTCCGGGACGCAGGGGGGTACGAGCAGTACTTC. The V call is TRBV6-5, the J call TRBJ2-7, with D maybe TRBD1 (7 bases). CDR1 and CDR2 (germline): MNHEY, SVGAGI. The CDR3 is made up of 15 amino acids. V was cut by 6 bases and J by 4 bases, with 19 bases left in between.

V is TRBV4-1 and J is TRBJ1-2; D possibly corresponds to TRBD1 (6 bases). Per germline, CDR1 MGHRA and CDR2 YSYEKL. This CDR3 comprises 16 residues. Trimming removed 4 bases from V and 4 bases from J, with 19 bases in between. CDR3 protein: CASSLTPGELSYGYTF. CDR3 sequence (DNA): TGCGCCAGCAGCCTAACTCCAGGGGAGTTGAGCTATGGCTACACCTTC.

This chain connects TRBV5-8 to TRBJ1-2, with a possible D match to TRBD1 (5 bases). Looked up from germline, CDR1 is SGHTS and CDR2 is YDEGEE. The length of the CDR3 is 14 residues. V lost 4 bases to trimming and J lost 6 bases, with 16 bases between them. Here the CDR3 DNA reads TGTGCCAGCAGCAGTCCGGGACTCGTCGATGGCTACACCTTC. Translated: CASSSPGLVDGYTF.

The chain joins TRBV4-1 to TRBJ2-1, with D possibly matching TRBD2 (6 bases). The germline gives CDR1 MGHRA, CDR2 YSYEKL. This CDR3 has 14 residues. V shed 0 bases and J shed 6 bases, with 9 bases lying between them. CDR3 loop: CASSQDGGFNEQFF. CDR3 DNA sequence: TGCGCCAGCAGCCAAGACGGAGGGTTCAATGAGCAGTTCTTC.